This T cell receptor (beta chain) was captured by sequencing in a study of blood T cell repertoires in COVID-19. Study in general: The United States, Italy and Spain were the sources of the acute and convalescent COVID-19 samples.

A single count supports this clone. Authors' processing steps: Researchers report that nucleated cell counts were estimated from reference gene primer amplification. Assay used: immunoSEQ multiplex PCR; TCRdb lists only in-frame clones, some missing. That table furnishes V, J and clone size, whereas the DNA furnished D and trimming. The sample records about 61,000 clones, 85% to 90% being singletons. The source material was peripheral blood. This TCR derives from a woman between 50 and 59 years old with active or convalescent COVID-19.

The CDR3 coding sequence is TGTGCCAGCAGCCAAGTAAGCCATAATTCACCCCTCCACTTT. The encoded protein is CASSQVSHNSPLHF. The rearrangement joins TRBV3-1 (or the pseudogene TRBV3-2) to TRBJ1-6; D gene unclear. Trimming shortened V by 1 base and J by 5 bases, and 6 bases separated the two germline ends. Germline lookup yields CDR1 LGHDT and CDR2 YNNKEL (reference sequence). This CDR3 has 14 residues.